The TCR beta chain under discussion was sequenced for a study of blood T cell repertoires in COVID-19. This CDR3 has 14 residues. Germline CDR1 SGHNT, CDR2 YENEEA. V lost 1 base and J 0 bases, leaving 6 bases between the germline ends. Original handling: Reference gene primers were amplified, and this amplification served to estimate nucleated cell counts. Some clones are missing from TCRdb's copy, which holds only in-frame ones; the method was immunoSEQ multiplex PCR. Clone size and the V and J calls come from that table; the DNA yielded D and trimming. Of some 200,000 clones listed, about 82% were seen once; the top ten hold more than 2%.

This rearrangement joins TRBV11-3 to TRBJ1-1; tentatively, D is TRBD1 (6 bases). This clonotype was obtained from a woman in her seventies with COVID-19, enrolled during active disease. Sequencing input: peripheral blood. CDR3 loop: CASSLGQVNTEAFF. The CDR3 DNA reads as TGTGCCAGCAGCTTAGGACAGGTGAACACTGAAGCTTTCTTT. Drawing the rest from reference TRBV11-3 and TRBJ1-1, the complete variable domain is EAGVVQSPRYKIIEKKQPVAFWCNPISGHNTLYWYLQNLGQGPELLIRYENEEAVDDSQLPKDRFSAERLKGVDSTLKIQPAELGDSAVYLCASSLGQVNTEAFFGQGTRLTVV.